One T cell receptor (beta chain) is described in this entry. Its antigen is not known. The read ends 3 residues before the CDR3 terminus; that terminus is restored from the germline J gene. Between the trimmed V and J ends, which lost 9 bases and 3 bases, there was a span of 15 bases. Germline CDR1 LNHDA, CDR2 SQIVND (reference sequence). This CDR3 has 14 amino acids. The data stem from a study of T cells in women clearing cervical HPV infection. Overall study context: HLA type stays a possible confounder, typing being limited. Study-level results: Cases carried less TRBV6-7 than controls: approximately 0.1% versus 0.16%.

The protocol was immunoSEQ multiplex PCR, while the TCRdb copy is restricted to in-frame clones and leaves out a portion. The listing records around 39,000 clones. Sequencing was done on a sample of blood buffy coat. The sequence was collected from a woman between 18 and 69 years old with a cervical HPV16 infection that either progressed to CIN3+ or cleared (not recorded which). V usage is TRBV19 and J usage is TRBJ1-5, with D tentatively TRBD1 (5 bases). The covered CDR3 bases are TGTGCCAGCGTTGACGGAGGGGCCAATCAGCCC. This translates into CASVDGGANQP. The full CDR3 protein is CASVDGGANQPQHF.